The source of this T cell receptor beta chain is a study of shared clonotypes between healthy human individuals. Notes on the study in general: In the sorted subsets, rarefaction showed sequencing was incomplete despite large depth.

Remarks on this clone: Antigen unknown.

There were only Caucasian adults among the donors, and all lived in Nashville, Tennessee. TCRdb keeps only in-frame clones here, not all; method: immunoSEQ multiplex PCR. The sample yields around 2.5 million clones, 80% to 95% seen once. Germline V gene data show CDR1 as SGHVS and CDR2 as FNYEAQ. The CDR3 has 17 residues. Unmatched junction bases numbered 10, after V lost 5 bases and J lost 0 bases. The sequence was collected from a man younger than 35 in good health. Some clones in this sample may be carry-over from other donors' samples. The sample consisted of naive CD4+ T cells from PBMCs. Subset noted: CD45RA+ positively selected. The J gene is TRBJ2-3, the V gene TRBV7-6, with TRBD1 matching 8 bases. The CDR3 reads CASSNLAGGGSTDTQYF. DNA of the CDR3: TGTGCCAGCAGCAATCTCGCAGGGGGCGGGAGCACAGATACGCAGTATTTT. Looking up the rest from reference TRBV7-6 and TRBJ2-3 gives the full variable domain: GAGVSQSPRYKVTKRGQDVALRCDPISGHVSLYWYRQALGQGPEFLTYFNYEAQQDKSGLPNDRFSAERPEGSISTLTIQRTEQRDSAMYRCASSNLAGGGSTDTQYFGPGTRLTVL.